This paragraph reports one T cell receptor beta chain. Its antigen target is currently unknown. Base qualities are not recorded, but no much larger clone differs from it by a single base. TCRbeta CDR3 regions were amplified from genomic DNA using the immunoSEQ Assay, a bias-controlled multiplex PCR. The original methods were these. Nucleated cell counts per sample were estimated from amplification of reference gene primers within the assay. To quantify the absolute abundance of each unique TCRbeta CDR3 rearrangement, sequence reads were collapsed and filtered. For each sample, productive Simpson clonality was calculated as the square root of Simpson's diversity index over productive rearrangements. In its TCRdb copy, this immuneACCESS table keeps in-frame sequences only and misses some clones. Where compared with another copy, unresolved V genes explain less than half of these, and the others have no known cause. For V, J and clone size, that table is used; D and trimming come from the DNA. For this sample the table gives some 260,000 clones, of which about 89% were detected only once. Together, the top ten hold approximately 1.9% of the sample.

This sample was included in a study of blood T cell repertoires in COVID-19 (dated by TCRdb to about 2020). As for the study more broadly: Samples from collaborators originated in the United States, Italy and Spain and spanned both the acute and convalescent phases of COVID-19. The prospective study material was composed of cDNA or gDNA derived from T cells, B-cell-depleted T cells, or PBMCs. The dataset comprised deeply sampled blood TCRbeta repertoires from subjects exposed to, actively infected with, or recovered from COVID-19. A freely available public database, intended as a resource for researchers studying the immune response to SARS-CoV-2, is where the repertoires were released. The samples were drawn from the first 160 participants of the ongoing ImmuneRACE study and from 1,254 subjects provided by 6 global collaborators. The sample metadata nearly always contained a de-identified subject ID, COVID-19 status, age in years and sex. Where available, HLA class I and class II types were obtained from metadata supplied by the sample provider rather than from assay-based typing.

Participants in the prospective study were enrolled through a virtual design, were aged about 18 to 100 years, and lived in roughly 25 United States geographic areas. Cohort assignment in the prospective study relied on participant-reported clinical history from a screening survey and a study questionnaire. Recovered participants in ImmuneRACE Cohort 3 were defined as having two consecutive negative NP/OP PCR tests, clearance from a healthcare professional, or resolution of symptoms. In the prospective study, mobile phlebotomists collected whole blood, serum and a nasopharyngeal or oropharyngeal swab from each participant. Additional blood draws and questionnaires over an approximately 2-month period could optionally be provided by prospective study participants. Before DNA extraction, blood samples from the prospective study were shipped at room temperature or frozen. Overall study results and their limits: How much clinical and demographic metadata was included differed by source and by participant, and the metadata was provided uncurated.

CDR1 and CDR2, per the germline V gene (reference sequence), are LNHDA and SQIVND. The V end loses 3 bases and the J end loses 5 bases, and a stretch of 14 bases separates them. From the cysteine through the phenylalanine, the CDR3 covers 15 amino acids. The CDR3 DNA has 45 bases and is translated from base 1. The sequence is built from TRBV19 and TRBJ1-5; no D gene is confidently identified. The sequencing input was PBMCs or T cells enriched from blood (not recorded which). The receptor comes from a woman aged 18-29 years who had recovered from COVID-19. The nucleotide sequence is given as TGTGCCAGTAGTATGAGAAGGGAGCGGCATCAGCCCCAGCATTTT. Translated, this is CASSMRRERHQPQHF.